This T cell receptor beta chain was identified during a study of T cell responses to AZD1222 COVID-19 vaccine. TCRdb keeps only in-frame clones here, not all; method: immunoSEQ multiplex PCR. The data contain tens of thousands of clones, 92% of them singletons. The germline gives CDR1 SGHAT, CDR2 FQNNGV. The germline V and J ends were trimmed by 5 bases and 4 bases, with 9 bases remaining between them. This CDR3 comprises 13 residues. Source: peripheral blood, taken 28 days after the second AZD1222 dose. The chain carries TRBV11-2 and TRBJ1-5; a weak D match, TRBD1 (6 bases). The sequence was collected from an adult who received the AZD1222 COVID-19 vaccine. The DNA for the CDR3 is TGTGCCAGCAGCCTCGGACAGAATCAGCCCCAGCATTTT. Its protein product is CASSLGQNQPQHF.